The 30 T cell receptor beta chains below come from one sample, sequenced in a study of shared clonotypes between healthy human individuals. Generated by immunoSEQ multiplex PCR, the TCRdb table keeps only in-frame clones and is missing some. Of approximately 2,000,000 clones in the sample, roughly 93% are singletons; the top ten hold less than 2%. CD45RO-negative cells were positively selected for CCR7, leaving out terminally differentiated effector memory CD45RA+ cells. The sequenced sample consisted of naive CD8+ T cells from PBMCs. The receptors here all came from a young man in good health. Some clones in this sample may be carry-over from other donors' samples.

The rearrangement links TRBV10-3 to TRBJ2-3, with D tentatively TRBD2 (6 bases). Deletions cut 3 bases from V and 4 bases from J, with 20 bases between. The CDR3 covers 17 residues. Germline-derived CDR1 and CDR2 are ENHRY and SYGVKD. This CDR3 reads CAISEDMTRTNADTQYF. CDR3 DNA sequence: TGTGCCATCAGTGAAGATATGACTAGGACAAATGCAGATACGCAGTATTTT.

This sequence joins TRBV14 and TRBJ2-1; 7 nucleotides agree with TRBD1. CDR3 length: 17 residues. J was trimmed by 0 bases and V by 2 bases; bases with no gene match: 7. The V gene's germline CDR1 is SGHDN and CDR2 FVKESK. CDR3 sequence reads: CASSQSAPGGSYNEQFF. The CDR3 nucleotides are TGTGCCAGCAGCCAAAGCGCTCCAGGGGGCTCCTACAATGAGCAGTTCTTC.

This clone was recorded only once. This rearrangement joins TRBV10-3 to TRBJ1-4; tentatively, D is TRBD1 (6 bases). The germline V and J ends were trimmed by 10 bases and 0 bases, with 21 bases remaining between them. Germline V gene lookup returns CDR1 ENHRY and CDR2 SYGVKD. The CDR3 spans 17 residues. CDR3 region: CATAPSGTPATNEKLFF. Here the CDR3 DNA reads TGTGCCACCGCTCCCTCCGGGACACCGGCAACTAATGAAAAACTGTTTTTT.

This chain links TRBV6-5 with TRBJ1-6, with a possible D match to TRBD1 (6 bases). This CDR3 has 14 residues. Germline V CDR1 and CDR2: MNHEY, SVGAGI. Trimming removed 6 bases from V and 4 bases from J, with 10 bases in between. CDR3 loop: CASSDRTYNSPLHF. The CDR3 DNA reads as TGTGCCAGCAGCGACAGGACTTATAATTCACCCCTCCACTTT.

CDR3 bases: TGTGCCAGCAGCTATGGACAGGGCAGTGAGCAGTTCTTC. This sequence encodes CASSYGQGSEQFF. The chain couples TRBV5-6 to TRBJ2-1; TRBD1 aligns across 8 bases. The germline V gene encodes CDR1 SGHDT and CDR2 YYEEEE. CDR3 length equals 13 residues. Trimming removed 3 bases from V and 9 bases from J; junction bases left unmatched: 5.

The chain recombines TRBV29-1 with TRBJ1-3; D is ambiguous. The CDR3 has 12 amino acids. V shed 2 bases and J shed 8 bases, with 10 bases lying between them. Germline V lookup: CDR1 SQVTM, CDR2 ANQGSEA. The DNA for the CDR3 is TGCAGCGTTGAAACTATATTTGACACCATATATTTT. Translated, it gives CSVETIFDTIYF. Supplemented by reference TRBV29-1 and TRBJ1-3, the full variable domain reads SAVISQKPSRDICQRGTSLTIQCQVDSQVTMMFWYRQQPGQSLTLIATANQGSEATYESGFVIDKFPISRPNLTFSTLTVSNMSPEDSSIYLCSVETIFDTIYFGEGSWLTVV.

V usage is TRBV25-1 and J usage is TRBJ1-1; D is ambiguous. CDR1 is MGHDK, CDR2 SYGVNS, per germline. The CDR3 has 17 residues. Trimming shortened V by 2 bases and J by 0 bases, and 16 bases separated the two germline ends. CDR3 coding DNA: TGTGCCAGCAGTGAACGGTGGGCCGGAACTATGAACACTGAAGCTTTCTTT. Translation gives CASSERWAGTMNTEAFF.

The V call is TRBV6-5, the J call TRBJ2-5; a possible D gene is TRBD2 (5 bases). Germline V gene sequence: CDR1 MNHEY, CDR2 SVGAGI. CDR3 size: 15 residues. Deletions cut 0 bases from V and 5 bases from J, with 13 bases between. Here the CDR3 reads CASSYSPGFGETQYF. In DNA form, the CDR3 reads TGTGCCAGCAGTTACTCGCCGGGATTCGGCGAGACCCAGTACTTC.

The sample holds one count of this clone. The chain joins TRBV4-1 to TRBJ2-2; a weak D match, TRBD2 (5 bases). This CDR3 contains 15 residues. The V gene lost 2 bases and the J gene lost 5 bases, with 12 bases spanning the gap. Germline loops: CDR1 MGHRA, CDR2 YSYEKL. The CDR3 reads CASSQQRLGTGELFF. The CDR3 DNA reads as TGCGCCAGCAGCCAACAGCGGTTAGGAACCGGGGAGCTGTTTTTT.

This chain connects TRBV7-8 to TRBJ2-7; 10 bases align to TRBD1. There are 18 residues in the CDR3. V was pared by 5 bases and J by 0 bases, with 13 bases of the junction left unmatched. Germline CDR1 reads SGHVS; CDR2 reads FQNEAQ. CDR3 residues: CASSESGTGAKPSYEQYF. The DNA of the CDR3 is TGTGCCAGCAGCGAATCCGGGACAGGGGCGAAACCCTCCTACGAGCAGTACTTC.

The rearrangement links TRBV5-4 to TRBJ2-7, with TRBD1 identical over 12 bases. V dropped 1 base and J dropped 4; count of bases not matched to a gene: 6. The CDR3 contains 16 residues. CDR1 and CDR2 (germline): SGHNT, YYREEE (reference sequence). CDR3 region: CASSLYRDRGRYEQYF. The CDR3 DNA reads TGTGCCAGCAGCTTGTACCGGGACAGGGGGCGTTACGAGCAGTACTTC. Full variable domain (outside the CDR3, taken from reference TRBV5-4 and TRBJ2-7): ETGVTQSPTHLIKTRGQQVTLRCSSQSGHNTVSWYQQALGQGPQFIFQYYREEENGRGNFPPRFSGLQFPNYSSELNVNALELDDSALYLCASSLYRDRGRYEQYFGPGTRLTVT.

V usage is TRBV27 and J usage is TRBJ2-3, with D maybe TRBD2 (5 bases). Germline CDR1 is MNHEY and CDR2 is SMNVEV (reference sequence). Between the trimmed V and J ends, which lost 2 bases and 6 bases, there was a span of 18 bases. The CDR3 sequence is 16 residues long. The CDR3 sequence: CASSLAGSSMADTQYF. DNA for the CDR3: TGTGCCAGCAGTTTAGCGGGCTCGAGTATGGCCGATACGCAGTATTTT.

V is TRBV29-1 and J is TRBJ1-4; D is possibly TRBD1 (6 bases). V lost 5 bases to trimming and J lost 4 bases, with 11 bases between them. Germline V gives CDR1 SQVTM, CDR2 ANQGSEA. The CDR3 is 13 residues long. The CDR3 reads CSVPRGDNEKLFF. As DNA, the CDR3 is TGCAGCGTTCCCAGGGGAGATAATGAAAAACTGTTTTTT.

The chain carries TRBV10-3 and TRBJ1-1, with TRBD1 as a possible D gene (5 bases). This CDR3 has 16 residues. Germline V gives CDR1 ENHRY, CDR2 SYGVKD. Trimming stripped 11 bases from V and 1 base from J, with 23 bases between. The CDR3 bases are TGTGCCTGTGCTGGGGCAGAGAAGGTGGCGAACACTGAAGCTTTCTTT. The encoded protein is CACAGAEKVANTEAFF.

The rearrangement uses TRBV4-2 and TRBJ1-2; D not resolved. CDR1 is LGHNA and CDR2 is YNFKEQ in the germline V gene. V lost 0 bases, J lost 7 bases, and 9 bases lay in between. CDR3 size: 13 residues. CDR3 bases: TGTGCCAGCAGCCAAGATAGGGCTGCTGGCTACACCTTC. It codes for CASSQDRAAGYTF.

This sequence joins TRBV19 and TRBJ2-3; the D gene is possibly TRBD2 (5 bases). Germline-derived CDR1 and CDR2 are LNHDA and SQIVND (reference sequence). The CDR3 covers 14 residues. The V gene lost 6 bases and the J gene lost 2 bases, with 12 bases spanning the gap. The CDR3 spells CASSRPGDTDTQYF. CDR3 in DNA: TGTGCCAGTAGCAGACCCGGGGACACAGATACGCAGTATTTT.

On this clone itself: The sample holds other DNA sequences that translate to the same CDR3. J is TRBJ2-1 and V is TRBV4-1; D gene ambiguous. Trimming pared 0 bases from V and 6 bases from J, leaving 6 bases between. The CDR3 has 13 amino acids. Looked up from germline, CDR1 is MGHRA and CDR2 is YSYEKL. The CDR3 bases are TGCGCCAGCAGCCAAGATCCGAGCAATGAGCAGTTCTTC. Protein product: CASSQDPSNEQFF.

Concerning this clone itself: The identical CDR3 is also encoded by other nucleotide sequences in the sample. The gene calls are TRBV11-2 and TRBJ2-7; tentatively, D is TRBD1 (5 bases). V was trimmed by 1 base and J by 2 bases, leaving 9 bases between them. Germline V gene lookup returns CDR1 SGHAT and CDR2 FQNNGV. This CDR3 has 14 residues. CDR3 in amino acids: CASSLGSRAYEQYF. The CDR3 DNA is TGTGCCAGCAGCTTAGGTAGCAGGGCCTACGAGCAGTACTTC.

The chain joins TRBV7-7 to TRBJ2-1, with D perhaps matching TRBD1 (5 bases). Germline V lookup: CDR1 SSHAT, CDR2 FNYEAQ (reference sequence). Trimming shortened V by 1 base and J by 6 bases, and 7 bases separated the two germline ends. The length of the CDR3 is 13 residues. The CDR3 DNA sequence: TGTGCCAGCAGCTTAGGCAGGGCCAATGAGCAGTTCTTC. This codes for CASSLGRANEQFF.

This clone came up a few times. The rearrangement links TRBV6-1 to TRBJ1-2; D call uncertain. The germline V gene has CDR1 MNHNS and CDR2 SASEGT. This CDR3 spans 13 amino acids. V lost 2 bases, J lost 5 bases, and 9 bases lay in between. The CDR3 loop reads CASSEIFGYGYTF. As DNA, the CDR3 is TGTGCCAGCAGTGAAATTTTTGGGTATGGCTACACCTTC.

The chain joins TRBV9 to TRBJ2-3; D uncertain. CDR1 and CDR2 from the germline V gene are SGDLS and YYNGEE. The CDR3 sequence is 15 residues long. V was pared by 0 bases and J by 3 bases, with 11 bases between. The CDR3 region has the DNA TGTGCCAGCAGCGTAGGGGCGAAGAGTACAGATACGCAGTATTTT. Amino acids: CASSVGAKSTDTQYF.

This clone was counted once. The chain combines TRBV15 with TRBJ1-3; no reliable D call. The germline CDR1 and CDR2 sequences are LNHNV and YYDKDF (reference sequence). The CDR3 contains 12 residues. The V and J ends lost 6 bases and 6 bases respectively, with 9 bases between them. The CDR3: CATRGLLNTIYF. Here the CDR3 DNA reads TGTGCCACCAGAGGGTTATTAAACACCATATATTTT.

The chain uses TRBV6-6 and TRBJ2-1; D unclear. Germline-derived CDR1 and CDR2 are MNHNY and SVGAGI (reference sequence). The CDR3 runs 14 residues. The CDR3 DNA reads TGTGCGAGCCAAAACTCCGTCCCCGACAATGAGCAGTTCTTC. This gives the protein CASQNSVPDNEQFF.

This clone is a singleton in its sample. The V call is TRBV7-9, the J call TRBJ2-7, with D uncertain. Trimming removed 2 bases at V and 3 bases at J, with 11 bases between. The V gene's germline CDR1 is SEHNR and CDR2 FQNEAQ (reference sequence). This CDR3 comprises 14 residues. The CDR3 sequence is CASSLLGQNYEQYF. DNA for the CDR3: TGTGCCAGCAGCTTACTCGGCCAGAACTACGAGCAGTACTTC.

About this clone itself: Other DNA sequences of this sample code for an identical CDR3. Here the CDR3 DNA reads TGCAGCGTTCTGGGTGGAACCTACAATGAGCAGTTCTTC. Translated, it gives CSVLGGTYNEQFF. The J gene is TRBJ2-1, the V gene TRBV29-1; D gene unclear. CDR1 and CDR2 from the germline V gene are SQVTM and ANQGSEA. V lost 5 bases, J lost 2 bases, and 10 bases lay in between. The CDR3 spans 13 residues.

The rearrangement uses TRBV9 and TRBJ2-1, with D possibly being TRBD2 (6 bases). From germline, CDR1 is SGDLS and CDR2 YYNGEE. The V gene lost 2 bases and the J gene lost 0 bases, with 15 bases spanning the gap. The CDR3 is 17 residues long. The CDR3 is CASSVPREGGSYNEQFF. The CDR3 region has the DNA TGTGCCAGCAGCGTCCCCCGTGAGGGAGGCTCCTACAATGAGCAGTTCTTC.

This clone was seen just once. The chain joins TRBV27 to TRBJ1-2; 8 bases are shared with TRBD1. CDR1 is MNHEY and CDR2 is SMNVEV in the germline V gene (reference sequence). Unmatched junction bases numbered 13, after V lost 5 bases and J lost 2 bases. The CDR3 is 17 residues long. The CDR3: CASSRTKRQGLNYGYTF. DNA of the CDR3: TGTGCCAGCAGTAGAACTAAAAGACAGGGGTTAAACTATGGCTACACCTTC.

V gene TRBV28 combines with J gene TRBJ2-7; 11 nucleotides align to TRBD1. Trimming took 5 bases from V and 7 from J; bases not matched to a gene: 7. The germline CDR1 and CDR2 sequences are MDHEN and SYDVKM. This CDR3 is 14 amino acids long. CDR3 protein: CASSKGQGAGEQYF. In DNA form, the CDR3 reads TGTGCCAGCAGTAAAGGACAGGGGGCGGGTGAGCAGTACTTC. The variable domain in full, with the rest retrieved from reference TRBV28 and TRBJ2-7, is DVKVTQSSRYLVKRTGEKVFLECVQDMDHENMFWYRQDPGLGLRLIYFSYDVKMKEKGDIPEGYSVSREKKERFSLILESASTNQTSMYLCASSKGQGAGEQYFGPGTRLTVT.

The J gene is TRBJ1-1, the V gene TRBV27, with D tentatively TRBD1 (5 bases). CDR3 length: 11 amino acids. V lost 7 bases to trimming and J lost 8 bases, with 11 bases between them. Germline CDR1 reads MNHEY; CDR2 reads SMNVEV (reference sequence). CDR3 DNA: TGTGCCAGCATCGGGACTCTCGAAGCTTTCTTT. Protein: CASIGTLEAFF.

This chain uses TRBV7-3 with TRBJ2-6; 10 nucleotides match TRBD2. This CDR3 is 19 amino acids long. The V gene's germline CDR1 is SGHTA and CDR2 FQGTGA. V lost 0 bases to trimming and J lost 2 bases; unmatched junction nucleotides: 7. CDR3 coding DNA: TGTGCCAGCAGCTTAACGTTGAGCGGGAGGGCCGCTGGGGCCAACGTCCTGACTTTC. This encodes CASSLTLSGRAAGANVLTF.